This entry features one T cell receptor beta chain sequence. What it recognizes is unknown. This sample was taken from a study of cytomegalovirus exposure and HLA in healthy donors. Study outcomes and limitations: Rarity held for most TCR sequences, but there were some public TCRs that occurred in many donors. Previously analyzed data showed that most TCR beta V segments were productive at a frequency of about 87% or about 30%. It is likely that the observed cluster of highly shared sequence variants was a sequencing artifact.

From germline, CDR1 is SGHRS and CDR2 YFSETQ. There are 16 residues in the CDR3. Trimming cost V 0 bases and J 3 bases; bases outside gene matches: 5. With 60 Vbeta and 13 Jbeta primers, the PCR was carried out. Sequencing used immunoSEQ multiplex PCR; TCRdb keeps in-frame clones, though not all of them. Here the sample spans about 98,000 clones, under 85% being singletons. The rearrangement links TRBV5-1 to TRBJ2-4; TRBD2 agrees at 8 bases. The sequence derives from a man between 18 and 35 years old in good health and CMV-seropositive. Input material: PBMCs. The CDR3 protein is CASSLELAGNKNIQYF. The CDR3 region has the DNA TGCGCCAGCAGCTTGGAGCTAGCGGGTAACAAAAACATTCAGTACTTC.